The sequence of this TCR beta chain was determined in a study of blood T cell repertoires in COVID-19. The assay was immunoSEQ multiplex PCR, and TCRdb's table has in-frame clones only and misses some. The sample gives about 400,000 clones, 88% of which show up once; more than 2% is in the top ten. Trimming stripped 4 bases from V and 0 bases from J, with 6 bases between. CDR3 length: 14 residues. Per the germline V gene, CDR1 is LGHDT and CDR2 is YNNKEL (reference sequence). This clonotype was obtained from a woman in her 40s with acute COVID-19. The rearrangement uses TRBV3-1 (or the pseudogene TRBV3-2) and TRBJ1-4, with D unclear. Sequenced sample: PBMCs or T cells enriched from blood (not recorded which). In DNA form, the CDR3 reads TGTGCCAGCAGCCTGCAGACAACTAATGAAAAACTGTTTTTT. This encodes CASSLQTTNEKLFF.